The present T cell receptor (beta chain) was sequenced within a study of T cells in narcolepsy. In the study overall: Patients with NT1 or NT2 and healthy control donors were enrolled.

Study-wide points: Blood of same and different patients, but not healthy controls, reportedly held recurring autoreactive clonotypes. Same-patient CSF and blood CD4+ T cell clonotypes included HCRT-specific and TRIB2-specific autoreactive ones. In some patient and control memory CD4+ samples, autoreactive clones were absent.

Details on this clone: Its antigen remains unidentified.

TCRdb keeps only in-frame clones here, not all; method: immunoSEQ multiplex PCR. Of tens of thousands of clones listed, 75% to 90% are singletons. The sequence was collected from a human donor in good health. Sequences were obtained from memory (CD45RA-) CD4+ T cells from blood.

The CDR3 protein is CASTSNDWGLETQYF. The CDR3 region has the DNA TGTGCCAGTACCTCCAACGATTGGGGACTAGAGACCCAGTACTTC. This chain uses TRBV19 with TRBJ2-5; TRBD2 might be the D (6 bases). Trimming took 7 bases from V and 4 from J, leaving 19 bases between them. CDR3 length equals 15 residues. CDR1 and CDR2 from the germline V gene are LNHDA and SQIVND (reference sequence).